The clone carrying this T cell receptor beta chain was picked up a small number of times. Antigen unknown. Donors in the study were healthy people who gave bone marrow. Researchers ran the PCR with 60 Vbeta and 13 Jbeta primers. TCRdb's copy holds only in-frame clones and misses some; the assay was immunoSEQ multiplex PCR. The sample yields approximately 150,000 clones, approximately 73% seen once. This specimen comes from a study of cytomegalovirus exposure and HLA in healthy donors. Germline V CDR1 and CDR2: MGHRA, YSYEKL. The CDR3 length is 16 residues. V was cut by 4 bases and J by 2 bases, with 17 bases left in between. The study, taken as a whole, reports: Analysis was performed later, and it showed HLA-associated TCR beta chains to be more clonally expanded than equally common others. It was taken for granted in presence/absence analyses that sequencing depth across donors was roughly uniform. The study had only CMV serostatus as immune exposure information.

V usage is TRBV4-1 and J usage is TRBJ1-2; possible D gene TRBD1, 6 bases. This receptor was obtained from a young man in good health and CMV-seropositive. The sequenced sample consisted of PBMCs. The DNA of the CDR3 is TGCGCCAGCAGCCCACCAGGGGTGTTCGGGAACTATGGCTACACCTTC. It encodes CASSPPGVFGNYGYTF.